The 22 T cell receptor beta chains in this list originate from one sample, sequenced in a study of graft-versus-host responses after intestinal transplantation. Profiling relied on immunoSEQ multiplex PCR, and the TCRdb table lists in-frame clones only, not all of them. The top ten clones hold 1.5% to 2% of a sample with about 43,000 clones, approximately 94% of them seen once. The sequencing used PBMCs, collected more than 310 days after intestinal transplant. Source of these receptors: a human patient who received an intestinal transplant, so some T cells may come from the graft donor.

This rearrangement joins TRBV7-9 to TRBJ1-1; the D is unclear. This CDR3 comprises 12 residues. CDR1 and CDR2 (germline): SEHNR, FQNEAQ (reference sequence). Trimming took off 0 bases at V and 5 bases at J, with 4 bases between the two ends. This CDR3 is CASSLAVTEAFF. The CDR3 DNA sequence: TGTGCCAGCAGCTTAGCGGTGACTGAAGCTTTCTTT.

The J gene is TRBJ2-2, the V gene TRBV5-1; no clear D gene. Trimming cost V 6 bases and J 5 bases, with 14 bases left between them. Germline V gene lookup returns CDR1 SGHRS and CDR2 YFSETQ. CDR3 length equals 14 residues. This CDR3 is CASKLWWGTGELFF. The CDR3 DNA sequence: TGCGCCAGCAAATTGTGGTGGGGAACCGGGGAGCTGTTTTTT.

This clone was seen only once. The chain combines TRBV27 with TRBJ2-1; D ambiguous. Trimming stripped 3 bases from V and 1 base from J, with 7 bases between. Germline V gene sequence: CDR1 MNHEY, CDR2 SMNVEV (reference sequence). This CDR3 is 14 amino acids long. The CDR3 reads CASSFSGSYNEQFF. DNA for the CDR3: TGTGCCAGCAGTTTTTCGGGTTCCTACAATGAGCAGTTCTTC.

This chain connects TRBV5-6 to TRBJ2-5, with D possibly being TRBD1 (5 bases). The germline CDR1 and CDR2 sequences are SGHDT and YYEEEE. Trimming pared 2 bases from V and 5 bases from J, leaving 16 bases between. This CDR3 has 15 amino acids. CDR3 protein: CASSFWATGFETQYF. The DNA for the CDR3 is TGTGCCAGCAGCTTTTGGGCTACAGGTTTTGAGACCCAGTACTTC.

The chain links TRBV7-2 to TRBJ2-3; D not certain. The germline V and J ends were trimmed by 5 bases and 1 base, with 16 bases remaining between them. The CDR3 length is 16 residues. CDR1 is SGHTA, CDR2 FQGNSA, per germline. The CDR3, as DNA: TGTGCCAGCAGCCTAAGTCATGGCCCAGGCACAGATACGCAGTATTTT. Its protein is CASSLSHGPGTDTQYF.

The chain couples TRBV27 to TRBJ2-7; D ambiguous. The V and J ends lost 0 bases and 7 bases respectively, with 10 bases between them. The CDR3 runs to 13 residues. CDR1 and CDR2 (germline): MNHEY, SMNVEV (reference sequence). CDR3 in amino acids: CASSLSISTEQYF. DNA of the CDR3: TGTGCCAGCAGTTTATCGATATCGACAGAGCAGTACTTC.

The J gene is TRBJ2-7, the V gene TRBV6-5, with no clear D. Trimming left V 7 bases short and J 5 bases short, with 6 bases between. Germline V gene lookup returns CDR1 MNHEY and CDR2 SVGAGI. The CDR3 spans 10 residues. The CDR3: CASNLNEQYF. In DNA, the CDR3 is TGTGCCAGCAACCTGAACGAGCAGTACTTC.

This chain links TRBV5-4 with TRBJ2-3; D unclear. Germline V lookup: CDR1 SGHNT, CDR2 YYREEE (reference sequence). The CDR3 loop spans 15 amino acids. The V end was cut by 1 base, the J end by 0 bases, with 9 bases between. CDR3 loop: CASSLRQFSTDTQYF. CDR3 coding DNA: TGTGCCAGCAGCTTGCGTCAGTTTAGCACAGATACGCAGTATTTT.

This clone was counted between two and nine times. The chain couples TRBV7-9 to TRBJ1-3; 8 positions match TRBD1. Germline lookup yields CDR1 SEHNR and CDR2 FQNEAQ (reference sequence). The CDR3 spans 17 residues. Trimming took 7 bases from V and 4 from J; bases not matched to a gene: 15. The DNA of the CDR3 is TGTGCCAGCACCGGACAGGGTACCCTGTTCTCGGGAAACACCATATATTTT. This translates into CASTGQGTLFSGNTIYF. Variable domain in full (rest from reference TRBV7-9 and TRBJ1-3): DTGVSQNPRHKITKRGQNVTFRCDPISEHNRLYWYRQTLGQGPEFLTYFQNEAQLEKSRLLSDRFSAERPKGSFSTLEIQRTEQGDSAMYLCASTGQGTLFSGNTIYFGEGSWLTVV.

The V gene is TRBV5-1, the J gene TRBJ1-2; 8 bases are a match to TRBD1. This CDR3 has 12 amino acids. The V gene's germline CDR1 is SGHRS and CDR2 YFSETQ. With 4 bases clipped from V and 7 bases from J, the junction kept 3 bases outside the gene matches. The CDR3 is CASSIQGAGYTF. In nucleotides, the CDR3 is TGCGCCAGCAGCATCCAGGGGGCTGGCTACACCTTC.

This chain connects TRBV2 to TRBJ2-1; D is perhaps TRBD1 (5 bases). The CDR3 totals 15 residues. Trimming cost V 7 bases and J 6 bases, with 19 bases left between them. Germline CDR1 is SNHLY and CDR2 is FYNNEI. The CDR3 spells CASITSGSGFNEQFF. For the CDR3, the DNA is TGTGCCAGCATAACCTCAGGGTCTGGTTTCAATGAGCAGTTCTTC.

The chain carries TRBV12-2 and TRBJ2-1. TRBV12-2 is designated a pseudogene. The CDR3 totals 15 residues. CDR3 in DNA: TGTGCAAGTCGCTTTGACAGGAGGGGTCACAATGAGCAGTTCTTC. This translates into CASRFDRRGHNEQFF.

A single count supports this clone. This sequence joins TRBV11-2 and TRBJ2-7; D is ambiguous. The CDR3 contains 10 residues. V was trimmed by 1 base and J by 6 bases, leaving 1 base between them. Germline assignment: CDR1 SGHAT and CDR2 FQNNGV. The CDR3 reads CASSLGEQYF. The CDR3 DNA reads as TGTGCCAGCAGCTTAGGCGAGCAGTACTTC.

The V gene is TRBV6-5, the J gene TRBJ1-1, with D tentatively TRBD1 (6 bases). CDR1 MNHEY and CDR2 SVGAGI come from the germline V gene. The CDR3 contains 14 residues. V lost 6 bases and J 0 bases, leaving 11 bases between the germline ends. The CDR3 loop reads CASSRDTLNTEAFF. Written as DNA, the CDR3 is TGTGCCAGCAGCCGGGACACCTTGAACACTGAAGCTTTCTTT.

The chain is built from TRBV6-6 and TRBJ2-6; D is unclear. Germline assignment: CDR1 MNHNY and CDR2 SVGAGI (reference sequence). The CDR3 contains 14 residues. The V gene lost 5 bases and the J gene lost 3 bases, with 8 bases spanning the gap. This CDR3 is CASSHKSGANVLTF. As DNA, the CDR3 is TGTGCCAGCAGTCACAAAAGTGGGGCCAACGTCCTGACTTTC.

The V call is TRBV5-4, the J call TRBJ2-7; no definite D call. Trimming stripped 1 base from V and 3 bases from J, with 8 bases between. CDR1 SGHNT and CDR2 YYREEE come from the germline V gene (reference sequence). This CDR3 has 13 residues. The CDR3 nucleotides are TGTGCCAGCAGCTTGAACTGGGACTACGAGCAGTACTTC. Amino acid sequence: CASSLNWDYEQYF.

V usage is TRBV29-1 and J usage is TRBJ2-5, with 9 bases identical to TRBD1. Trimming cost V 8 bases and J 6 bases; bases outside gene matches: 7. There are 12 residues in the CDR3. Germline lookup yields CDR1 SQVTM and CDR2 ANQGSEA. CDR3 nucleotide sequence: TGCAGCAACGGGGACAGGGCGCAGACCCAGTACTTC. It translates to CSNGDRAQTQYF.

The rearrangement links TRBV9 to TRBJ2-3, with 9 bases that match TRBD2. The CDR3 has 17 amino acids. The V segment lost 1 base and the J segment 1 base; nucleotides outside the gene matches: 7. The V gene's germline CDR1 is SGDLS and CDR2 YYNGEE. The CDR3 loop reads CASSVRISGRGTDTQYF. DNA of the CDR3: TGTGCCAGCAGCGTAAGGATTAGCGGGAGAGGCACAGATACGCAGTATTTT.

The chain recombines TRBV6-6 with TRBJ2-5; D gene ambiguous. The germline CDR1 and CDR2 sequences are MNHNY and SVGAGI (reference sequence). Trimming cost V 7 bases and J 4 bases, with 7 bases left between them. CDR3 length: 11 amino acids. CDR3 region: CASTRVETQYF. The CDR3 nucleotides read TGTGCCAGCACCCGGGTAGAGACCCAGTACTTC.

CDR3 nucleotides: TGTGCCAGCAGCTTAATCCACGAGCAGTACTTC. Translation gives CASSLIHEQYF. V usage is TRBV11-2 and J usage is TRBJ2-7; D not resolved. Germline CDR1 and CDR2: SGHAT and FQNNGV. This CDR3 spans 11 amino acids. Trimming removed 2 bases at V and 5 bases at J, with 4 bases between.

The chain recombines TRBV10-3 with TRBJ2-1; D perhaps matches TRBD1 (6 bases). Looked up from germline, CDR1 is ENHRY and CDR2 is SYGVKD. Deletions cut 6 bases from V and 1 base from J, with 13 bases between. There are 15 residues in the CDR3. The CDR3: CAIRTGTLSYNEQFF. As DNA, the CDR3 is TGTGCCATCAGAACCGGGACATTGTCCTACAATGAGCAGTTCTTC.

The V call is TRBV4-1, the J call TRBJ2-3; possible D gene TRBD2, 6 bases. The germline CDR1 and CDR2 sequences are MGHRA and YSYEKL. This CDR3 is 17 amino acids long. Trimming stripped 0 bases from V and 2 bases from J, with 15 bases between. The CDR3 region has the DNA TGCGCCAGCAGCCAAGAACCCCCAGCGGGCGCCACAGATACGCAGTATTTT. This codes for CASSQEPPAGATDTQYF.